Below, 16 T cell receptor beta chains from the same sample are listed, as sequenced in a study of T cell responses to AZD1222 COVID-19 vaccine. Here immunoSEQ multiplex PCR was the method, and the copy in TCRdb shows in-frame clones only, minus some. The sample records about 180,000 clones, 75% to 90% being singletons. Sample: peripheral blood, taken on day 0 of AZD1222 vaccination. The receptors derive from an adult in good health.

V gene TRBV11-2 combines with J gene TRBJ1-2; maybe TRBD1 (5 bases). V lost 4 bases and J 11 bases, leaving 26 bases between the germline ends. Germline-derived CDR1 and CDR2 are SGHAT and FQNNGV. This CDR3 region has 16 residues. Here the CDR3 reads CASSSRGFQGAMRYTF. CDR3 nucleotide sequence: TGTGCCAGCAGCTCCCGGGGCTTCCAGGGTGCTATGAGGTACACCTTC. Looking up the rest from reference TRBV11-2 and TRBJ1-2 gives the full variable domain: EAGVAQSPRYKIIEKRQSVAFWCNPISGHATLYWYQQILGQGPKLLIQFQNNGVVDDSQLPKDRFSAERLKGVDSTLKIQPAKLEDSAVYLCASSSRGFQGAMRYTFGSGTRLTVV.

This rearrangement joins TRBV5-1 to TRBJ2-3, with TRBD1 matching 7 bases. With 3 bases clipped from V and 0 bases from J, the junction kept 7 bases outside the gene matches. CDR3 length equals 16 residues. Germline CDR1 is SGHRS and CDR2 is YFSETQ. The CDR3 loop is CASSYADRASTDTQYF. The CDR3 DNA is TGCGCCAGCAGCTACGCAGACAGGGCTAGCACAGATACGCAGTATTTT.

CDR3 sequence reads: CASSQVGEYLRAFF. The CDR3 DNA reads as TGTGCCAGCAGCCAAGTCGGGGAGTACCTGAGAGCTTTCTTT. V usage is TRBV4-2 and J usage is TRBJ1-1; D uncertain. The CDR3 sequence is 14 residues long. Germline lookup yields CDR1 LGHNA and CDR2 YNFKEQ. V was cut by 1 base and J by 10 bases, with 16 bases left in between.

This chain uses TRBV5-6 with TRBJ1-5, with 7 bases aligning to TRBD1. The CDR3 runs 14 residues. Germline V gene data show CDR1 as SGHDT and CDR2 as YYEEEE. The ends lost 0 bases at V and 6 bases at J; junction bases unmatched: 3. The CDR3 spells CASSLAAGGQPQHF. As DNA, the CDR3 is TGTGCCAGCAGCTTGGCGGCAGGGGGTCAGCCCCAGCATTTT.

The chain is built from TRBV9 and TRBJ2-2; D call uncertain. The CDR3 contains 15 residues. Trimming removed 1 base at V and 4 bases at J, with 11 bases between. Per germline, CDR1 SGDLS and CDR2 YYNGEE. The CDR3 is CASSVSESVTGELFF. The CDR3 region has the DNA TGTGCCAGCAGCGTATCCGAGTCGGTCACCGGGGAGCTGTTTTTT.

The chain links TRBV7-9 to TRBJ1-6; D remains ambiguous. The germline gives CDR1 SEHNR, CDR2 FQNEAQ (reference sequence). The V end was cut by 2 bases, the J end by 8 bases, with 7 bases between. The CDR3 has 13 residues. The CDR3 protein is CASSLFVDSPLHF. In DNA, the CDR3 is TGTGCCAGCAGCTTATTTGTCGATTCACCCCTCCACTTT.

In nucleotides, the CDR3 is TGTGCCAGCTCACCATCCACAGGGAGTCTGAACACTGAAGCTTTCTTT. Amino acids: CASSPSTGSLNTEAFF. The rearrangement joins TRBV18 to TRBJ1-1, with D perhaps TRBD1 (6 bases). The CDR3 sequence is 16 residues long. Germline V CDR1 and CDR2: KGHSH, LQKENI. V dropped 2 bases and J dropped 0 bases, with 13 bases sitting between them.

The CDR3 loop is CASSHRGLDYGYTF. The CDR3 nucleotides read TGTGCCAGCAGCCACAGGGGGCTGGACTATGGCTACACCTTC. The chain uses TRBV16 and TRBJ1-2; 8 nucleotides align to TRBD1. J was trimmed by 3 bases and V by 3 bases; bases with no gene match: 3. This CDR3 is built from 14 residues. Looked up from germline, CDR1 is KGHSY and CDR2 is FQNENV.

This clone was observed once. This chain's CDR3 is CAIRGWEDTGELFF. The CDR3, as DNA: TGTGCCATCCGGGGGTGGGAAGACACCGGGGAGCTGTTTTTT. The V gene is TRBV10-3, the J gene TRBJ2-2, with D perhaps matching TRBD2 (6 bases). The CDR3 length is 14 residues. Germline loops: CDR1 ENHRY, CDR2 SYGVKD. V was pared by 8 bases and J by 3 bases, with 13 bases between.

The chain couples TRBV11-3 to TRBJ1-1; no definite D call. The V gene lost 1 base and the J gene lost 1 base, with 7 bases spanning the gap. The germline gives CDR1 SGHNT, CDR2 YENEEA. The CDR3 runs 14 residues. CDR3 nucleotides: TGTGCCAGCAGCTTAGGGCAAACGAACACTGAAGCTTTCTTT. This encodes CASSLGQTNTEAFF. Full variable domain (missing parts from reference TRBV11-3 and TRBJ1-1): EAGVVQSPRYKIIEKKQPVAFWCNPISGHNTLYWYLQNLGQGPELLIRYENEEAVDDSQLPKDRFSAERLKGVDSTLKIQPAELGDSAVYLCASSLGQTNTEAFFGQGTRLTVV.

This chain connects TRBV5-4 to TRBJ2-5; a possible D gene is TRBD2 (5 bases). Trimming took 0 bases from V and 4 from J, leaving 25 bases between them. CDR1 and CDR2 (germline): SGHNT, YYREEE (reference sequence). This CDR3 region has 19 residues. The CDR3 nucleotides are TGTGCCAGCAGCTTGGTCGTGGGAAGCGGAGGTTTCTTAGGAGAGACCCAGTACTTC. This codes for CASSLVVGSGGFLGETQYF.

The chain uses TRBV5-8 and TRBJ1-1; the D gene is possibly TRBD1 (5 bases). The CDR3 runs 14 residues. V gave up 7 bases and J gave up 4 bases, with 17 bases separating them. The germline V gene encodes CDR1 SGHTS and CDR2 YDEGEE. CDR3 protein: CASSRVDSPTEAFF. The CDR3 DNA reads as TGTGCCAGCTCGAGGGTAGACAGCCCCACTGAAGCTTTCTTT.

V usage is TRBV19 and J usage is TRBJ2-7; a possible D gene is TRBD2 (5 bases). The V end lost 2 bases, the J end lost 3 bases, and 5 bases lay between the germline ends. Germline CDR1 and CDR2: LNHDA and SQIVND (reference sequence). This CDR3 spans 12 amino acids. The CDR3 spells CASSIRGYEQYF. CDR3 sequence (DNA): TGTGCCAGTAGTATACGGGGCTACGAGCAGTACTTC.

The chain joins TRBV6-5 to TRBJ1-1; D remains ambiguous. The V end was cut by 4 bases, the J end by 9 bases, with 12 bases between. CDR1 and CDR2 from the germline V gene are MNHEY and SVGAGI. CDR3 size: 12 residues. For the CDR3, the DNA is TGTGCCAGCAGTTCCCCTTTCGGCCAAGCTTTCTTT. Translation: CASSSPFGQAFF.

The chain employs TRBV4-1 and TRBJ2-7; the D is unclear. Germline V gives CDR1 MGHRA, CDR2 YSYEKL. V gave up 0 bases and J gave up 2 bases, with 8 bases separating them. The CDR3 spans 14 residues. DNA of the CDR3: TGCGCCAGCAGCCAAGAATATTACGCCTACGAGCAGTACTTC. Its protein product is CASSQEYYAYEQYF.

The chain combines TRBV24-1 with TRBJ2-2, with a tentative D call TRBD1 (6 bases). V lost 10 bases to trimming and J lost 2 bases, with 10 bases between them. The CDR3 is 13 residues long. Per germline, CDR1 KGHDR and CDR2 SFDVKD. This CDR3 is CATEQGNTGELFF. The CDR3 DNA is TGTGCCACTGAACAGGGTAACACCGGGGAGCTGTTTTTT.